This is a list of T cell receptor beta chains from one sample in a study of T cells in Graves' hyperthyroidism and ophthalmopathy. Using its own MiXCR run on the multiplex PCR reads, TCRdb lists one record per CDR3 protein. The sample contains about 300,000 distinct CDR3 sequences, roughly 18% of which appear only once. The sequencing input was blood. Receptor source: a man in his forties or fifties with Graves' ophthalmopathy. The CDR3 runs from the conserved cysteine through the conserved F or W. A D gene is named only where the DNA matches it firmly. The listing skips clone size in some rows; elsewhere it reads once, few, many or a size class.

abundance: once; v_gene: TRBV29-1; j_gene: TRBJ2-1; d_gene: TRBD1; CDR3nt: TGCAGCGCACACTCCGACAGGGGGGCGCAGTTCTTC; CDR3aa: CSAHSDRGAQFF
abundance: many; v_gene: TRBV5-1; j_gene: TRBJ2-7; d_gene: TRBD2; CDR3nt: TGCGCCAGCGGAGTTACTAGCGGGGGACGATCACCCTACGAGCAGTACTTC; CDR3aa: CASGVTSGGRSPYEQYF
abundance: few; v_gene: TRBV9; j_gene: TRBJ2-1; d_gene: TRBD2; CDR3nt: TGTGCCAGCAGCCCCTCCCTAGCGGAATCGTCCTACAATGAGCAGTTCTTC; CDR3aa: CASSPSLAESSYNEQFF
abundance: few; v_gene: TRBV4-2; j_gene: TRBJ2-5; d_gene: NA; CDR3nt: TGTGCCAGCAGCCAAGGACAGTACGAAAGAGAGACCCAGTACTTC; CDR3aa: CASSQGQYERETQYF
abundance: NA; v_gene: TRBV20-1; j_gene: TRBJ2-7; d_gene: TRBD1; CDR3nt: TGCAGTGCCACGGGACAGGGGTCGTACGAGCAGTACTTC; CDR3aa: CSATGQGSYEQYF
abundance: NA; v_gene: TRBV25-1; j_gene: TRBJ1-6; d_gene: NA; CDR3nt: TGTGCCAGCAGTGAAGGAGAGGGCCTCCTACCCCTCCACTTT; CDR3aa: CASSEGEGLLPLHF
abundance: few; v_gene: TRBV20-1; j_gene: TRBJ2-5; d_gene: TRBD1; CDR3nt: TGCAGTGTCGAAGACAGGGGGTGGGGAGAGACCCAGTACTTC; CDR3aa: CSVEDRGWGETQYF
abundance: few; v_gene: TRBV6-9; j_gene: TRBJ1-6; d_gene: TRBD1; CDR3nt: TGTGCCAGCAGTTACCCACCTCCGGGACAGGGGCTTTCACCCCTCCACTTT; CDR3aa: CASSYPPPGQGLSPLHF
abundance: few; v_gene: TRBV5-1; j_gene: TRBJ1-1; d_gene: TRBD1; CDR3nt: TGCGCCAGCAGCTCGGTCGCCGGGACAGCTAACACTGAAGCTTTCTTT; CDR3aa: CASSSVAGTANTEAFF
abundance: many; v_gene: TRBV5-1; j_gene: TRBJ2-1; d_gene: NA; CDR3nt: TGCGCCAGCAGCTTGAACGGGGGCTCCTACAATGAGCAGTTCTTC; CDR3aa: CASSLNGGSYNEQFF
abundance: many; v_gene: TRBV2; j_gene: TRBJ2-7; d_gene: NA; CDR3nt: TGTGCCAGCAGTGGGATGGCGATGGGGACGGACTACGAGCAGTACTTC; CDR3aa: CASSGMAMGTDYEQYF
abundance: many; v_gene: TRBV20-1; j_gene: TRBJ2-3; d_gene: TRBD2; CDR3nt: TGCAGTGCTAGCTCCCCTCCTAGCGGGAGGGCAGATACGCAGTATTTT; CDR3aa: CSASSPPSGRADTQYF
abundance: NA; v_gene: TRBV6-1; j_gene: TRBJ2-1; d_gene: TRBD2; CDR3nt: TGTGCCAGCAGACTAGCGGGAGGCCTAGGGGCCTACAATGAGCAGTTCTTC; CDR3aa: CASRLAGGLGAYNEQFF
abundance: few; v_gene: TRBV7-8; j_gene: TRBJ2-1; d_gene: TRBD2; CDR3nt: TGTGCCAGCAGCCCCCATACTAGCGGGGGTGGGGGGGGGGAGCAGTTCTTC; CDR3aa: CASSPHTSGGGGGEQFF
abundance: many; v_gene: TRBV11-2; j_gene: TRBJ2-5; d_gene: TRBD1; CDR3nt: TGTGCCAGCCGCGGGACAGGGCAAGAGACCCAGTACTTC; CDR3aa: CASRGTGQETQYF
abundance: many; v_gene: TRBV12-3/TRBV12-4; j_gene: TRBJ1-5; d_gene: NA; CDR3nt: TGTGCCAGCAGGTCTCAAGGGTTATCCCAGCATTTT; CDR3aa: CASRSQGLSQHF
abundance: many; v_gene: TRBV24-1; j_gene: TRBJ2-2; d_gene: TRBD2; CDR3nt: TGTGCCACCAGTGATCCTCGGATAGCGGGAGGCACCGGGGAGCTGTTTTTT; CDR3aa: CATSDPRIAGGTGELFF
abundance: many; v_gene: TRBV12-3/TRBV12-4; j_gene: TRBJ1-5; d_gene: NA; CDR3nt: TGTGCCAGCAGGGGGGGGGCAAATAGCAATCAGCCCCAGCATTTT; CDR3aa: CASRGGANSNQPQHF
abundance: many; v_gene: TRBV28; j_gene: TRBJ2-1; d_gene: NA; CDR3nt: TGTGCCAGCAGTTTAGGGGGGACAGTATACAATGAGCAGTTCTTC; CDR3aa: CASSLGGTVYNEQFF
abundance: NA; v_gene: TRBV29-1; j_gene: TRBJ2-3; d_gene: NA; CDR3nt: TGCAGCGTTGATAGGTCTTGGGGGACCACAGATACGCAGTATTTT; CDR3aa: CSVDRSWGTTDTQYF
abundance: NA; v_gene: TRBV7-9; j_gene: TRBJ2-7; d_gene: NA; CDR3nt: TGTGCCAGCAGTCGGGGGATGGACGAGCAGTACTTC; CDR3aa: CASSRGMDEQYF
abundance: few; v_gene: TRBV20-1; j_gene: TRBJ2-7; d_gene: NA; CDR3nt: TGCAGTGCTAGCAGGGGCCTTGGGGCCTACGAGCAGTACTTC; CDR3aa: CSASRGLGAYEQYF
abundance: many; v_gene: TRBV5-1; j_gene: TRBJ2-3; d_gene: NA; CDR3nt: TGCGCCAGCAGCTCCGCAGGGTACAGCACAGATACGCAGTATTTT; CDR3aa: CASSSAGYSTDTQYF
abundance: NA; v_gene: TRBV7-2; j_gene: TRBJ2-2; d_gene: NA; CDR3nt: TGTCCCAGCAGCTTAGACGGATCGATAAACACCGGGGAGCTGTTTTTT; CDR3aa: CPSSLDGSINTGELFF